The 28 T cell receptor beta chains below all came from one sample that was sequenced in a study of cytomegalovirus exposure and HLA in healthy donors. The PCR contained 60 Vbeta and 13 Jbeta primers. Clones were sequenced by immunoSEQ multiplex PCR, and TCRdb holds only the in-frame ones, with some missing. This table has 240,000 or so clones, roughly four fifths appearing once. Sequenced sample: PBMCs. These receptors came from a woman between 55 and 75 years old in good health and CMV-seropositive.

This clone occurred a few times. The rearrangement links TRBV4-1 to TRBJ1-1, with D possibly matching TRBD1 (5 bases). With 1 base removed from V and 5 bases from J, the gap between germline ends came to 11 bases. This CDR3 has 14 amino acids. Germline CDR1 MGHRA, CDR2 YSYEKL. The CDR3 sequence: CASSQVQGWTEAFF. CDR3 in DNA: TGCGCCAGCAGCCAAGTCCAGGGATGGACTGAAGCTTTCTTT.

The V call is TRBV9, the J call TRBJ2-3, with TRBD2 identical over 11 bases. The CDR3 consists of 15 residues. Germline V gene data show CDR1 as SGDLS and CDR2 as YYNGEE. V lost 0 bases to trimming and J lost 6 bases; unmatched junction nucleotides: 3. The CDR3 DNA follows: TGTGCCAGCAGCGTAGAACTAGCGGGAGTGGATACGCAGTATTTT. Translated, it gives CASSVELAGVDTQYF.

This chain uses TRBV29-1 with TRBJ2-7, with TRBD2 as a possible D gene (6 bases). This CDR3 has 12 amino acids. V lost 6 bases to trimming and J lost 3 bases, with 12 bases between them. CDR1 and CDR2 (germline): SQVTM, ANQGSEA. The CDR3 DNA reads TGCAGCGTAGGGACTGGCCTCTACGAGCAGTACTTC. Translating it yields CSVGTGLYEQYF.

This clone was observed a handful of times. V gene TRBV5-5 combines with J gene TRBJ1-5; TRBD1 aligns across 9 bases. Germline CDR1 reads SGHKS; CDR2 reads YYEKEE (reference sequence). Trimming cost V 2 bases and J 5 bases; bases outside gene matches: 2. The CDR3 is made up of 14 amino acids. CDR3 sequence (DNA): TGTGCCAGCAGCTTCCGGACAGGGGATCAGCCCCAGCATTTT. As protein: CASSFRTGDQPQHF. Full variable domain (remainder filled in from reference TRBV5-5 and TRBJ1-5): DAGVTQSPTHLIKTRGQQVTLRCSPISGHKSVSWYQQVLGQGPQFIFQYYEKEERGRGNFPDRFSARQFPNYSSELNVNALLLGDSALYLCASSFRTGDQPQHFGDGTRLSIL.

J is TRBJ1-2 and V is TRBV6-4; the match to TRBD1 covers 9 bases. CDR1 and CDR2 (germline): MRHNA, SNTAGT. This CDR3 comprises 15 residues. The V segment lost 5 bases and the J segment 2 bases; nucleotides outside the gene matches: 6. CDR3 nucleotide sequence: TGTGCCAGCAGTCTATACAGGGGGCAGAACTATGGCTACACCTTC. Translation gives CASSLYRGQNYGYTF.

The V call is TRBV29-1, the J call TRBJ2-1, with D uncertain. The CDR3 contains 14 residues. V was shortened by 2 bases and J by 0 bases, with 8 bases between the two germline ends. CDR1 SQVTM and CDR2 ANQGSEA come from the germline V gene. Written as DNA, the CDR3 is TGCAGCGTTGAATGGAGTAACTCCTACAATGAGCAGTTCTTC. It encodes CSVEWSNSYNEQFF.

J is TRBJ1-5 and V is TRBV2, with a tentative D call TRBD1 (6 bases). Germline V lookup: CDR1 SNHLY, CDR2 FYNNEI. CDR3 length: 15 residues. V was shortened by 6 bases and J by 0 bases, with 12 bases between the two germline ends. CDR3 sequence (DNA): TGTGCCAGCAGGGACAGTTCAATTAGCAATCAGCCCCAGCATTTT. This sequence encodes CASRDSSISNQPQHF.

V and J are TRBV6-5 and TRBJ1-5, with TRBD1 matching 8 bases. CDR1 and CDR2 (germline): MNHEY, SVGAGI. J lost 7 bases, V lost 5 bases, and 7 bases had no gene match. CDR3 length: 14 amino acids. This chain's CDR3 is CASSPRTGQQPQHF. The CDR3 nucleotides read TGTGCCAGCAGTCCTAGGACAGGGCAACAGCCCCAGCATTTT.

V and J are TRBV29-1 and TRBJ2-7; 10 nucleotides align to TRBD1. The CDR3 consists of 13 residues. Trimming removed 5 bases from V and 3 bases from J; junction bases left unmatched: 4. Germline CDR1 reads SQVTM; CDR2 reads ANQGSEA. The CDR3 coding sequence is TGCAGCGTTTCAGGACAGGGGGTCTACGAGCAGTACTTC. Translating gives CSVSGQGVYEQYF.

J is TRBJ2-2 and V is TRBV10-3; D is undetermined. The CDR3 covers 13 residues. Trimming pared 6 bases from V and 6 bases from J, leaving 11 bases between. Germline CDR1 ENHRY, CDR2 SYGVKD. CDR3 nucleotides: TGTGCCATCAGCGCCCGGTTCCCCGGGGAGCTGTTTTTT. This codes for CAISARFPGELFF.

With respect to this clone: Other nucleotide sequences from this sample produce the same CDR3. This chain uses TRBV9 with TRBJ2-1, with 8 bases aligning to TRBD2. This CDR3 is built from 16 residues. Unmatched junction bases numbered 6, after V lost 0 bases and J lost 4 bases. Germline lookup yields CDR1 SGDLS and CDR2 YYNGEE. The CDR3 DNA sequence: TGTGCCAGCAGCGTAGAGGGGCTAGCGGGTTACAATGAGCAGTTCTTC. It translates to CASSVEGLAGYNEQFF.

The chain combines TRBV13 with TRBJ1-1; D is perhaps TRBD1 (5 bases). CDR1 and CDR2 (germline): PRHDT, FYEKMQ (reference sequence). V was shortened by 5 bases and J by 2 bases, with 9 bases between the two germline ends. The CDR3 runs to 13 residues. CDR3: CASSEQENTEAFF. CDR3 bases: TGTGCCAGCAGCGAACAGGAAAACACTGAAGCTTTCTTT.

The chain employs TRBV11-1 and TRBJ2-7; 7 positions match TRBD1. V gave up 1 base and J gave up 2 bases; unmatched junction bases: 8. The CDR3 has 16 residues. Germline V CDR1 and CDR2: SGHAT, FQDESV (reference sequence). CDR3 in amino acids: CASSLEGTVPTYEQYF. For the CDR3, the DNA is TGTGCCAGCAGCTTAGAGGGGACAGTTCCTACCTACGAGCAGTACTTC.

This chain connects TRBV30 to TRBJ2-5, with 7 bases lining up with TRBD2. With V trimmed by 3 bases and J by 1 base, 8 bases remained unmatched. The CDR3 extends over 15 amino acids. The V gene's germline CDR1 is GTSNPN and CDR2 SVGIG (reference sequence). In DNA, the CDR3 is TGTGCCTGGAGCGCCGGGGGGACGCGCCAAGAGACCCAGTACTTC. As protein: CAWSAGGTRQETQYF.

In DNA form, the CDR3 reads TGTGCCAGCAGTCACCCGGACAGGACCTATGGCTACACCTTC. Amino acids: CASSHPDRTYGYTF. This chain uses TRBV28 with TRBJ1-2, with 7 nucleotides matching TRBD1. The CDR3 spans 14 residues. Germline-derived CDR1 and CDR2 are MDHEN and SYDVKM. After removal of 5 bases from V and 4 bases from J, the junction contained 7 bases not matched to a gene.

On this clone itself: One junction end does not reproduce the germline sequence, and a read error may be involved. This chain joins TRBV7-9 and TRBJ2-1; 7 nucleotides align to TRBD2. From germline, CDR1 is SEHNR and CDR2 FQNEAQ (reference sequence). CDR3 size: 13 residues. The CDR3 DNA sequence: TGTTCCAGCAAGCGGGACGTCGCAAGTGAGCAGTTCTTC. Its translation: CSSKRDVASEQFF.

In DNA, the CDR3 is TGTGCCAGCAGAGACGGGACAGGGAGGACCCAGTACTTC. This codes for CASRDGTGRTQYF. The rearrangement joins TRBV2 to TRBJ2-5; 9 bases agree with TRBD1. Germline CDR1 SNHLY, CDR2 FYNNEI. J gave up 7 bases and V 6 bases, and 6 bases lay outside the gene matches. The CDR3 loop spans 13 amino acids.

As DNA, the CDR3 is TGTGCCTGGAGGTCTAGCGGGGGGACCGGGGAGCTGTTTTTT. Translated, it gives CAWRSSGGTGELFF. The rearrangement uses TRBV30 and TRBJ2-2; TRBD2 agrees at 11 bases. CDR1 is GTSNPN, CDR2 SVGIG, per germline (reference sequence). The CDR3 has 14 amino acids. Trimming at V came to 3 bases and at J to 5 bases, leaving 2 bases not matched to a gene.

This clone was seen a single time. The chain recombines TRBV5-1 with TRBJ2-5; D ambiguous. Trimming removed 2 bases at V and 1 base at J, with 12 bases between. Germline CDR1 SGHRS, CDR2 YFSETQ. The CDR3 covers 15 residues. The CDR3 DNA is TGCGCCAGCAGCTTCTCAACCCCGGTCCAAGAGACCCAGTACTTC. Translated: CASSFSTPVQETQYF.

The table lists this clone with a few counts. The chain combines TRBV7-9 with TRBJ1-2; D remains ambiguous. V was clipped by 1 base and J by 8 bases, with 8 bases between them. CDR3 length equals 12 residues. CDR1 is SEHNR, CDR2 FQNEAQ, per germline (reference sequence). The DNA of the CDR3 is TGTGCCAGCAGCTTAGGTCCAGGAGGCTACACCTTC. Translated, it gives CASSLGPGGYTF.

The rearrangement links TRBV27 to TRBJ2-1; maybe TRBD2 (5 bases). CDR1 MNHEY and CDR2 SMNVEV come from the germline V gene (reference sequence). The CDR3 contains 13 residues. V was trimmed by 8 bases and J by 3 bases, leaving 11 bases between them. Here the CDR3 DNA reads TGTGCCAGCTTGGGAGTGGGCTACAATGAGCAGTTCTTC. Amino acid sequence: CASLGVGYNEQFF.

The chain joins TRBV27 to TRBJ1-2; tentative D call: TRBD1 (6 bases). CDR3 length: 15 residues. In germline, CDR1 is MNHEY, CDR2 SMNVEV (reference sequence). V gave up 5 bases and J gave up 1 base, with 14 bases separating them. The CDR3 sequence is CASSTTGFGNYGYTF. In DNA form, the CDR3 reads TGTGCCAGCAGTACCACAGGGTTTGGTAACTATGGCTACACCTTC.

The V call is TRBV19, the J call TRBJ2-1; D might be TRBD2 (6 bases). This CDR3 region has 18 residues. Germline assignment: CDR1 LNHDA and CDR2 SQIVND (reference sequence). V was shortened by 5 bases and J by 8 bases, with 28 bases between the two germline ends. CDR3 region: CASSSSGLGTPYLHEQFF. The CDR3 bases are TGTGCCAGTAGTTCCAGCGGCCTTGGGACTCCCTACCTGCATGAGCAGTTCTTC.

V and J are TRBV6-6 and TRBJ1-3; D gene uncertain. The CDR3 is made up of 13 amino acids. V lost 0 bases, J lost 9 bases, and 9 bases lay in between. From germline, CDR1 is MNHNY and CDR2 SVGAGI (reference sequence). In nucleotides, the CDR3 is TGTGCCAGCAGTTACTCGATCTGGAGCACCATATATTTT. It specifies CASSYSIWSTIYF.

The chain is built from TRBV29-1 and TRBJ2-5; D unresolved. The CDR3 is made up of 12 amino acids. Germline values: CDR1 SQVTM, CDR2 ANQGSEA. V dropped 1 base and J dropped 5 bases, with 8 bases sitting between them. The CDR3 loop is CSVEGQSETQYF. Written as DNA, the CDR3 is TGCAGCGTTGAAGGACAATCGGAGACCCAGTACTTC.

This clone was picked up one time. V and J are TRBV27 and TRBJ1-1, with D unclear. This CDR3 comprises 14 residues. Trimming pared 6 bases from V and 0 bases from J, leaving 11 bases between. Germline V CDR1 and CDR2: MNHEY, SMNVEV (reference sequence). This CDR3 reads CASSRDGVNTEAFF. The CDR3 nucleotides read TGTGCCAGCAGCCGCGACGGAGTGAACACTGAAGCTTTCTTT.

This chain uses TRBV9 with TRBJ1-5; D is uncertain. V lost 0 bases to trimming and J lost 1 base, with 11 bases between them. Germline V gene sequence: CDR1 SGDLS, CDR2 YYNGEE. The CDR3 runs 16 residues. CDR3 residues: CASSVAGKRSNQPQHF. The CDR3 coding sequence is TGTGCCAGCAGCGTAGCGGGAAAACGGAGCAATCAGCCCCAGCATTTT.

This rearrangement joins TRBV2 to TRBJ2-3; TRBD2 is a possible D gene (6 bases). The CDR3 consists of 19 residues. Germline assignment: CDR1 SNHLY and CDR2 FYNNEI. The V end lost 6 bases, the J end lost 2 bases, and 27 bases lay between the germline ends. The DNA of the CDR3 is TGTGCCAGCAGGGACGTGGGTAATGCGCGGGGATCATCCACAGATACGCAGTATTTT. This codes for CASRDVGNARGSSTDTQYF.